This TCR beta chain stems from a study of cytomegalovirus exposure and HLA in healthy donors. Points on this clone: As yet, its antigen is unknown.

The PCR made use of 60 Vbeta and 13 Jbeta primers. Clones were sequenced by immunoSEQ multiplex PCR, and TCRdb holds only the in-frame ones, with some missing. The top ten clones hold 6.3% of a sample with more than 150,000 clones, around 85% of them seen once. General study points: The study carried out a later analysis of TCR beta sequences. It associated some 17,000 of them with specific HLA alleles at a false discovery rate of 0.05. Apart from CMV serostatus, no immune exposure information was available. Upon later analysis, TCR association rates were observed to vary by HLA locus, being highest for DRB1 and lowest for HLA-C.

V was cut by 5 bases and J by 5 bases, with 9 bases left in between. The germline V gene encodes CDR1 SGHTA and CDR2 FQGNSA. The CDR3 has 12 amino acids. The chain combines TRBV7-2 with TRBJ2-5, with D perhaps matching TRBD2 (5 bases). The receptor was isolated from a man aged 35-49 years in good health and CMV-seropositive. The sample consisted of PBMCs. In DNA form, the CDR3 reads TGTGCCAGCAGCCTACTAGGGGAGACCCAGTACTTC. This sequence encodes CASSLLGETQYF.